The 3 T cell receptor beta chains below were found in one sample sequenced in a study of blood T cell repertoires in COVID-19. TCRdb keeps only in-frame clones here, not all; method: immunoSEQ multiplex PCR. The table has roughly 14,000 clones, 80% to 90% seen once. The sequencing input was peripheral blood. All receptors come from a human donor in a cohort sampled during active COVID-19.

The chain employs TRBV6-2 or TRBV6-3 and TRBJ2-7; TRBD2 matches at 13 bases. This CDR3 has 14 residues. Germline CDR1 reads MNHEY; CDR2 reads SVGEGT. Trimming took 6 bases from V and 3 from J; bases not matched to a gene: 2. The CDR3 region is CASSGLAGVYEQYF. DNA of the CDR3: TGTGCCAGCAGCGGACTAGCGGGAGTCTACGAGCAGTACTTC.

In its sample, this clone was seen a few times. The V and J genes are TRBV6-6 and TRBJ2-3; 9 bases match TRBD2. After removal of 7 bases from V and 6 bases from J, the junction contained 5 bases not matched to a gene. The germline V gene encodes CDR1 MNHNY and CDR2 SVGAGI (reference sequence). The CDR3 loop spans 13 amino acids. The CDR3 DNA reads TGTGCCAGCACCTACGGACTAGCGGATACGCAGTATTTT. Its translation: CASTYGLADTQYF.

V and J are TRBV9 and TRBJ2-1; D call uncertain. The V end lost 0 bases, the J end lost 5 bases, and 9 bases lay between the germline ends. The CDR3 has 14 residues. Germline lookup yields CDR1 SGDLS and CDR2 YYNGEE. CDR3 protein: CASSVGNSDNEQFF. The DNA of the CDR3 is TGTGCCAGCAGCGTAGGAAATTCGGACAATGAGCAGTTCTTC.